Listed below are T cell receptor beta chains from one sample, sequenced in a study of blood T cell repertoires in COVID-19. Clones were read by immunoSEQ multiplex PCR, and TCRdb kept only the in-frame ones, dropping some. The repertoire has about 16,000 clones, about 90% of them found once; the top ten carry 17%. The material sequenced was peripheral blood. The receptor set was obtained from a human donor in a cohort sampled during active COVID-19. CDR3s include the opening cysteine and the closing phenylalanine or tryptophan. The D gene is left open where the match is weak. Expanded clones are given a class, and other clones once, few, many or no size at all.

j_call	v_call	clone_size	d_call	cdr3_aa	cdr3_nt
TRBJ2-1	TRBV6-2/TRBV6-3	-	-	CASSYQQSSYNEQFF	TGTGCCAGCAGTTATCAACAAAGCTCCTACAATGAGCAGTTCTTC
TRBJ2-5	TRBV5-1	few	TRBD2	CASSWGLSGGEETQYF	TGCGCCAGCAGCTGGGGGCTTAGCGGGGGTGAAGAGACCCAGTACTTC
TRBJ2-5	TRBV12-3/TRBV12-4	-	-	CASSFREAETQYF	TGTGCCAGCAGTTTCAGAGAGGCAGAGACCCAGTACTTC
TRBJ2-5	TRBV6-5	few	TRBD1	CASRPGTGVRETQYF	TGTGCCAGCAGACCCGGGACAGGGGTTAGAGAGACCCAGTACTTC
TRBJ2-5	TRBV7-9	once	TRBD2	CASSLGLAIETQYF	TGTGCCAGCAGCTTAGGACTAGCGATAGAGACCCAGTACTTC
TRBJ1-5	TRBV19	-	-	CASQRGSYSNQPQHF	TGTGCCAGTCAGAGGGGGTCTTATAGCAATCAGCCCCAGCATTTT
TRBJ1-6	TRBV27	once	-	CASCPDQGHSPLHF	TGTGCCAGCTGCCCTGACCAGGGGCATTCACCCCTCCACTTT
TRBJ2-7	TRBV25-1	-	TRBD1	CASAGTGVYEQYF	TGTGCCAGCGCCGGGACAGGGGTGTACGAGCAGTACTTC
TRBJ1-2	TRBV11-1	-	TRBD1	CASSLTGTNYGYTF	TGTGCCAGCAGCCTGACAGGGACTAACTATGGCTACACCTTC
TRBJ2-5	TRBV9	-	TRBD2	CASSVGASGDAETQYF	TGTGCCAGCAGCGTAGGGGCTAGCGGTGACGCGGAGACCCAGTACTTC
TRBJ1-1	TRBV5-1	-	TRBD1	CASSLGGTGGYTEAFF	TGCGCCAGCAGCTTGGGTGGGACAGGTGGTTACACTGAAGCTTTCTTT
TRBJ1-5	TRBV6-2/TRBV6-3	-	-	CASTPGGLLNQPQHF	TGTGCCAGCACCCCCGGGGGGCTTCTTAATCAGCCCCAGCATTTT
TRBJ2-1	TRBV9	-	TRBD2	CASSVAAAGGLQGEQFF	TGTGCCAGCAGCGTAGCTGCTGCGGGGGGCCTACAGGGTGAGCAGTTCTTC
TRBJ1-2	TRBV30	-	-	CALSRDRPYGYTF	TGTGCCTTGTCGAGAGACAGACCCTATGGCTACACCTTC
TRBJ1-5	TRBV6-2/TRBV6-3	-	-	CASSPLDRPNQPQHF	TGTGCCAGCAGTCCCCTCGACAGGCCTAATCAGCCCCAGCATTTT
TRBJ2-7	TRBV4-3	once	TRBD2	CASSQDGTSAYEQYF	TGCGCCAGCAGCCAAGACGGGACTAGTGCCTACGAGCAGTACTTC
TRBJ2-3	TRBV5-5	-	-	CASSRPADTQYF	TGTGCCAGCAGCCGCCCGGCAGATACGCAGTATTTT
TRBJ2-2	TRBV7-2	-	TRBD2	CASSAVSLAGDTGELFF	TGTGCCAGCAGCGCGGTTAGCTTAGCGGGGGACACCGGGGAGCTGTTTTTT
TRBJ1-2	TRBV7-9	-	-	CASSNENYGYTF	TGTGCCAGCAGCAATGAGAACTATGGCTACACCTTC
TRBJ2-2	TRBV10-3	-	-	CAISTRLGSNTGELFF	TGTGCCATCAGTACAAGACTCGGATCGAACACCGGGGAGCTGTTTTTT
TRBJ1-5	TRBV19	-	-	CASTTDSNQPQHF	TGTGCCAGCACGACAGATAGCAATCAGCCCCAGCATTTT
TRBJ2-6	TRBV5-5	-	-	CASSLGRPLGANVLTF	TGTGCCAGCAGCTTGGGTCGCCCTCTAGGGGCCAACGTCCTGACTTTC
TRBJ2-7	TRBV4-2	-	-	CASSHYSGLRYEQYF	TGTGCCAGCAGCCATTACAGTGGTCTCAGGTACGAGCAGTACTTC
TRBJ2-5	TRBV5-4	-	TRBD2	CASSSGTSGGPGTQYF	TGTGCCAGCAGCTCGGGGACTAGCGGGGGGCCGGGGACCCAGTACTTC
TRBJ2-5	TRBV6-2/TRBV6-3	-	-	CASSYPNPWGEGPLQETQYF	TGTGCCAGCAGTTACCCGAACCCGTGGGGGGAAGGCCCCCTGCAAGAGACCCAGTACTTC
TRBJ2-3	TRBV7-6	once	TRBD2	CASSLVLAETDTQYF	TGTGCCAGCAGCTTAGTACTAGCGGAGACAGATACGCAGTATTTT
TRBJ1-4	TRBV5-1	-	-	CASSLSGNEKLFF	TGCGCCAGCAGCTTATCAGGGAATGAAAAACTGTTTTTT
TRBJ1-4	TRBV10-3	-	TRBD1	CAISDPNRGGREKLFF	TGTGCCATCAGTGACCCTAACAGGGGCGGGCGTGAAAAACTGTTTTTT
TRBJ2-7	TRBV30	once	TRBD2	CAWSDRGDSPEQYF	TGTGCCTGGAGTGACCGGGGGGATTCACCCGAGCAGTACTTC
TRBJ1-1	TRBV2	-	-	CASSEDRVKTEAFF	TGTGCCAGCAGTGAAGACAGGGTGAAAACTGAAGCTTTCTTT
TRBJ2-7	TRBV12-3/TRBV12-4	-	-	CASSPRRVYEQYF	TGTGCCAGCAGCCCTCGCAGGGTCTACGAGCAGTACTTC
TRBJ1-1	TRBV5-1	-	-	CASSSGVNTEAFF	TGCGCCAGCAGTTCGGGGGTGAACACTGAAGCTTTCTTT